This TCR beta chain derives from a study of T-cell memory formation after mild COVID-19. Amplification by 5'RACE using constant-segment primers produced TCR alpha and TCR beta cDNA libraries that carried sample barcodes and UMIs. TCRdb redid the calling of the 5' RACE reads with MiXCR, one entry per CDR3 protein. The sample holds 110,000 or so distinct CDR3 sequences, about a fifth seen once. Study conclusions and caveats: Clones which contracted sat mainly in CM and EM if CD4+, and in EMRA if CD8+. The study found balanced CD4/CD8 in clones contracting day 15 to 85 and a CD4+ lean in later expanders.

Concerning this clonotype itself: The antigen remains undetermined.

Per the germline V gene, CDR1 is KGHSH and CDR2 is LQKENI. V lost 3 bases and J 7 bases, leaving 15 bases between the germline ends. The CDR3 loop spans 14 amino acids. The sequence was obtained from a man younger than 35 who had mild COVID-19 (a few samples of this study predate the infection). Cell type and time point are not known. The sequencing sample was made of PBMCs or a T cell subset sorted from them (not recorded which). The V and J genes are TRBV18 and TRBJ1-1; D is ambiguous. CDR3 loop: CASSPSGELVEAFF. The CDR3 bases are TGTGCCAGCTCACCCAGCGGGGAGCTGGTTGAAGCTTTCTTT.